This T cell receptor (beta chain) was sequenced for a study of cytomegalovirus exposure and HLA in healthy donors. Study in general: From donors who were HLA-typed, an early data release held 75 million to 85 million unique TCRs.

Whole-study results and caveats: Trimming of TCR beta V- and J-genes showed a link, identified in a later analysis, to a missense DCLRE1C variant. A likely sequencing artifact accounted for one observed cluster of highly shared sequence variants.

This clone has a handful of counts. Its antigen is still unknown. The junction had 3 bases not matched to a gene; V was cut back by 4 bases and J by 1 base. The CDR3 covers 15 residues. Germline CDR1 reads SGHDN; CDR2 reads FVKESK. The PCR was carried out with 60 Vbeta primers and 13 Jbeta primers. Profiled with immunoSEQ multiplex PCR; TCRdb holds only in-frame clones, not every one. The repertoire consists of approximately 190,000 clones, with around 73% occurring once and the leading ten covering 2.1%. The receptor was isolated from a woman aged 25 to 39 in good health and CMV-seropositive. The chain combines TRBV14 with TRBJ2-1, with 8 bases fitting TRBD1. The material sequenced was PBMCs. As DNA, the CDR3 is TGTGCCAGCAGCCCATACAGGGGGTCCTACAATGAGCAGTTCTTC. Residues: CASSPYRGSYNEQFF. Filled out from reference TRBV14 and TRBJ2-1, the complete variable domain reads EAGVTQFPSHSVIEKGQTVTLRCDPISGHDNLYWYRRVMGKEIKFLLHFVKESKQDESGMPNNRFLAERTGGTYSTLKVQPAELEDSGVYFCASSPYRGSYNEQFFGPGTRLTVL.